What follows are 12 T cell receptor beta chains derived from one specimen sequenced in a study of T cell responses to AZD1222 COVID-19 vaccine. The assay was immunoSEQ multiplex PCR, and TCRdb's table has in-frame clones only and misses some. This repertoire shows 80,000 to 95,000 clones, about 72% found once; its top ten account for 20% to 25%. The sample in question was peripheral blood, obtained on day 0 of AZD1222 vaccination. The receptors shown here come from an adult in good health.

The CDR3 DNA reads as TGTGCCAGCTCACCCCGGGGAGGGGGCGAGAACACTGAAGCTTTCTTT. It codes for CASSPRGGGENTEAFF. The chain couples TRBV18 to TRBJ1-1; 7 bases are shared with TRBD1. Germline lookup yields CDR1 KGHSH and CDR2 LQKENI. The CDR3 loop spans 16 amino acids. Trimming at V came to 3 bases and at J to 1 base, leaving 8 bases not matched to a gene.

V is TRBV7-2 and J is TRBJ2-1, with TRBD2 matching over 9 bases. The V and J ends lost 3 bases and 8 bases, in that order; junction bases with no gene match: 8. The CDR3 runs 15 residues. Germline V CDR1 and CDR2: SGHTA, FQGNSA. The CDR3 is CASSFGVAGDYEQFF. The CDR3 coding sequence is TGTGCCAGCAGCTTTGGGGTAGCGGGAGACTATGAGCAGTTCTTC. Supplemented by reference TRBV7-2 and TRBJ2-1, the full variable domain reads GAGVSQSPSNKVTEKGKDVELRCDPISGHTALYWYRQSLGQGLEFLIYFQGNSAPDKSGLPSDRFSAERTGGSVSTLTIQRTQQEDSAVYLCASSFGVAGDYEQFFGPGTRLTVL.

The gene calls are TRBV27 and TRBJ1-1; perhaps TRBD1 as D (6 bases). CDR1 MNHEY and CDR2 SMNVEV come from the germline V gene (reference sequence). Deletions cut 4 bases from V and 0 bases from J, with 15 bases between. The CDR3 is 16 residues long. The CDR3 loop is CASSYSPGTLNTEAFF. The CDR3 DNA is TGTGCCAGCAGTTACAGTCCCGGGACATTGAACACTGAAGCTTTCTTT.

The rearrangement joins TRBV9 to TRBJ2-3; D not certain. This CDR3 region has 15 residues. V was trimmed by 0 bases and J by 2 bases, leaving 10 bases between them. Germline CDR1 reads SGDLS; CDR2 reads YYNGEE. The CDR3 nucleotides are TGTGCCAGCAGCGTAGGTCCCGTCCCCACAGATACGCAGTATTTT. Translated, it gives CASSVGPVPTDTQYF.

The CDR3, as DNA: TGTGCCAGCAGCCTCACGAGGGATACGCAGTATTTT. Encoded protein: CASSLTRDTQYF. The chain recombines TRBV3-1 (or the pseudogene TRBV3-2) with TRBJ2-3, with D hard to call. V was shortened by 4 bases and J by 6 bases, with 8 bases between the two germline ends. Germline values: CDR1 LGHDT, CDR2 YNNKEL (reference sequence). This CDR3 is built from 12 residues.

This sequence joins TRBV2 and TRBJ2-7, with 10 bases fitting TRBD1. The CDR3 length is 15 residues. The germline V gene encodes CDR1 SNHLY and CDR2 FYNNEI. Unmatched junction bases numbered 3, after V lost 4 bases and J lost 0 bases. The CDR3 nucleotides read TGTGCCAGCAGTGGGGACAGGGGCAACTCCTACGAGCAGTACTTC. Amino acids: CASSGDRGNSYEQYF.

The gene calls are TRBV30 and TRBJ2-4; TRBD2 matches 7 bases. Looked up from germline, CDR1 is GTSNPN and CDR2 is SVGIG (reference sequence). The trim removed 4 bases at V and 6 bases at J, leaving 6 bases unmatched. The CDR3 totals 13 residues. Here the CDR3 reads CAWNAPGGNIQYF. As DNA, the CDR3 is TGTGCCTGGAATGCTCCGGGGGGAAACATTCAGTACTTC.

V gene TRBV5-4 combines with J gene TRBJ1-2; 7 bases align to TRBD1. Unmatched junction bases numbered 14, after V lost 4 bases and J lost 2 bases. The CDR3 length is 17 residues. CDR1 and CDR2 (germline): SGHNT, YYREEE (reference sequence). Written as DNA, the CDR3 is TGTGCCAGCAGCAAGGGGAACCCGGGACAGCCCAACTATGGCTACACCTTC. The encoded protein is CASSKGNPGQPNYGYTF.

V is TRBV28 and J is TRBJ2-7; 7 bases map to TRBD1. In germline, CDR1 is MDHEN, CDR2 SYDVKM. The CDR3 runs to 14 residues. V dropped 5 bases and J dropped 0; count of bases not matched to a gene: 4. CDR3 in DNA: TGTGCCAGCAGTCGGGACAGTAACTCCTACGAGCAGTACTTC. Amino acids: CASSRDSNSYEQYF.

CDR3 bases: TGTGCCAGCAGTCCCGTTTCTAGCGGGATACTAGATACGCAGTATTTT. Its protein product is CASSPVSSGILDTQYF. The chain recombines TRBV28 with TRBJ2-3, with TRBD2 matching 9 bases. Unmatched junction bases numbered 11, after V lost 5 bases and J lost 5 bases. The germline V gene has CDR1 MDHEN and CDR2 SYDVKM. The CDR3 is 16 amino acids.

The V and J genes are TRBV28 and TRBJ1-1, with 7 bases identical to TRBD1. Germline CDR1 MDHEN, CDR2 SYDVKM. The CDR3 is 14 residues long. V lost 6 bases and J lost 2; bases outside the gene matches: 6. The CDR3 bases are TGTGCCAGCAGCCTGACAGGGTTCAACACTGAAGCTTTCTTT. Its translation is CASSLTGFNTEAFF.

The rearrangement joins TRBV19 to TRBJ1-3; D unclear. The CDR3 covers 13 residues. Trimming took 6 bases from V and 6 from J, leaving 12 bases between them. Germline V lookup: CDR1 LNHDA, CDR2 SQIVND (reference sequence). The CDR3 DNA sequence: TGTGCCAGTAGGGACGGAATTCTAAACACCATATATTTT. Its translation: CASRDGILNTIYF.